This TCR beta chain is drawn from a study of cytomegalovirus exposure and HLA in healthy donors. Findings and caveats of the study: Sequencing likely generated an artifact that appeared as a cluster of highly shared sequence variants. A later analysis, which compared TCR beta chains of equal frequency, found the HLA-associated ones more clonally expanded. Some V segments, TRBV6-2 and TRBV6-3 among them, were indistinguishable and were therefore excluded.

The germline V gene encodes CDR1 SEHNR and CDR2 FQNEAQ (reference sequence). V was cut by 7 bases and J by 1 base, with 14 bases left in between. CDR3 length: 15 residues. Both 60 Vbeta primers and 13 Jbeta primers went into the PCR. In the authors' workflow: In a later analysis, the count reached roughly 80 million unique TCR beta chains, with about 11 million shared. Libraries were prepared by immunoSEQ multiplex PCR; TCRdb keeps only in-frame clonotypes and omits some of them. The DNA was the basis for D and trimming; V, J and clone size are from that table. The sample shows some 190,000 clones, 75% to 90% of them seen only once. Details on this clone: Its antigen is not known.

This TCR was sampled from a boy between 2 and 15 years old in good health and CMV-seronegative. Source material: PBMCs. The gene calls are TRBV7-9 and TRBJ2-1, with TRBD2 as a possible D gene (6 bases). The CDR3 loop is CASILRGASYNEQFF. CDR3 nucleotides: TGTGCCAGCATACTCCGCGGGGCATCCTACAATGAGCAGTTCTTC.